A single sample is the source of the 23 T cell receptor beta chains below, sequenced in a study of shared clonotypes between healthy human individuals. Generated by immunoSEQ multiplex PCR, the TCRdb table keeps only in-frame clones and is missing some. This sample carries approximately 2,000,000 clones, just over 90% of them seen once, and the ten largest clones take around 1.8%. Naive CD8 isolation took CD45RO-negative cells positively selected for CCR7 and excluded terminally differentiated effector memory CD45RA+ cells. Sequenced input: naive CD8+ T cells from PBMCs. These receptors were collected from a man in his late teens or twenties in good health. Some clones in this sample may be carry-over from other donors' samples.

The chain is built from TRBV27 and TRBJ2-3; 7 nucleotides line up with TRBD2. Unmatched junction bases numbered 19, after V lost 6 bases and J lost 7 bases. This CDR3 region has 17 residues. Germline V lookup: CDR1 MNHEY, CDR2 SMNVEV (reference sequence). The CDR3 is CASRGNPGRENSNTQYF. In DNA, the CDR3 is TGTGCCAGCAGGGGGAACCCGGGGCGGGAGAATTCGAATACGCAGTATTTT.

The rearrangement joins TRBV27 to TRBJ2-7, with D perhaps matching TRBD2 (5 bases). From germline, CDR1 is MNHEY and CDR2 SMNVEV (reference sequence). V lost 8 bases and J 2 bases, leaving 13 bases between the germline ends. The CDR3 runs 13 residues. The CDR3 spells CASRRVGTYEQYF. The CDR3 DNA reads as TGTGCCAGCCGACGAGTCGGGACCTACGAGCAGTACTTC.

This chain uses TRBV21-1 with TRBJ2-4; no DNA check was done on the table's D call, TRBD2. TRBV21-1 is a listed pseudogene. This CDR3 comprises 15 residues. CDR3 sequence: CASSKVQRVDVIQYF. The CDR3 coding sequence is TGTGCCAGCAGCAAAGTGCAGCGGGTGGACGTCATTCAGTACTTC.

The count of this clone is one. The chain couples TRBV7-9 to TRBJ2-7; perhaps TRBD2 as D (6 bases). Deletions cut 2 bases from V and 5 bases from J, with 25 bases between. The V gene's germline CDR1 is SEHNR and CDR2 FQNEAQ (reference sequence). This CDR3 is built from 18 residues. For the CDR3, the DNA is TGTGCCAGCAGCTTATGGGGTGGAGGCAGGACGGGAGAGGACGAGCAGTACTTC. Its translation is CASSLWGGGRTGEDEQYF.

The CDR3 spells CASSQERGALNTEAFF. The CDR3 DNA reads as TGCGCCAGCAGCCAAGAGAGAGGGGCCCTGAACACTGAAGCTTTCTTT. J is TRBJ1-1 and V is TRBV4-1, with D perhaps matching TRBD1 (5 bases). V was cut by 0 bases and J by 0 bases, with 11 bases left in between. CDR3 length equals 16 residues. Per the germline V gene, CDR1 is MGHRA and CDR2 is YSYEKL.

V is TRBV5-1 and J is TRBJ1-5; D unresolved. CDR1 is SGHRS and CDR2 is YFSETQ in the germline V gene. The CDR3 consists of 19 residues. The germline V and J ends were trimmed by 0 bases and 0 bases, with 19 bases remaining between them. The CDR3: CASSLERAGGDYSNQPQHF. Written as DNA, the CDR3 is TGCGCCAGCAGCTTGGAGCGGGCAGGTGGCGATTATAGCAATCAGCCCCAGCATTTT.

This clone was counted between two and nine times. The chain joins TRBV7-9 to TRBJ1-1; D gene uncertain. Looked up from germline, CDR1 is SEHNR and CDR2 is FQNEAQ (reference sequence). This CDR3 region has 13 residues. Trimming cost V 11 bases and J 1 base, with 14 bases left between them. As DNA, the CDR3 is TGTGCCGTTAAGCCCCTAGAGAACACTGAAGCTTTCTTT. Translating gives CAVKPLENTEAFF.

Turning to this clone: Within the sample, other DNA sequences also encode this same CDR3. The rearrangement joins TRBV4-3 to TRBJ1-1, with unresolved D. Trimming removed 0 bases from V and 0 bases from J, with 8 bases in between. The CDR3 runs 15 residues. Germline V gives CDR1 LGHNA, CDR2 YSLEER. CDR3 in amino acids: CASSQDRALNTEAFF. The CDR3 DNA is TGCGCCAGCAGCCAAGATAGGGCATTGAACACTGAAGCTTTCTTT.

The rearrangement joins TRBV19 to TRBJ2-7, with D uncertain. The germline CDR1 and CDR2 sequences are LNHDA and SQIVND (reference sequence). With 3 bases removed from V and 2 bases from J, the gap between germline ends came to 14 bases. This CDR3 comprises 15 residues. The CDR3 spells CASSMDQAFPYEQYF. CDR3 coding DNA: TGTGCCAGTAGTATGGACCAGGCGTTCCCCTACGAGCAGTACTTC.

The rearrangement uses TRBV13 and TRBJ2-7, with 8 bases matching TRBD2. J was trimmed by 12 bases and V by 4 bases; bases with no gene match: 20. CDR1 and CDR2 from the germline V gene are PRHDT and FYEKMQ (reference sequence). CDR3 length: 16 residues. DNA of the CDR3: TGTGCCAGCAGCTACTCCCCGACTAGCGAGAGCGTACTGGGGTACTTC. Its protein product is CASSYSPTSESVLGYF.

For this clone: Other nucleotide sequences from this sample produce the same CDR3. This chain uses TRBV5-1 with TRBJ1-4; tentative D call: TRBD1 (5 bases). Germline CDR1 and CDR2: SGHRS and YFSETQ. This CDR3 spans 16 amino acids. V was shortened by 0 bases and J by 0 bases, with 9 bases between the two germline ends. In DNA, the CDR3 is TGCGCCAGCAGCTTGGGTAGGGGCGCAACTAATGAAAAACTGTTTTTT. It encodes CASSLGRGATNEKLFF.

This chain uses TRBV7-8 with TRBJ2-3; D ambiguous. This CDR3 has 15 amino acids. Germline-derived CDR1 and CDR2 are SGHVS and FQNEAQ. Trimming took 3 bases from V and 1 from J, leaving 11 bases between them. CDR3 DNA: TGTGCCAGCAGCTTTAGGACCCCAGGCACAGATACGCAGTATTTT. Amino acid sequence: CASSFRTPGTDTQYF. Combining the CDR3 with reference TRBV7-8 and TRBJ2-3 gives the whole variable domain GAGVSQSPRYKVAKRGQDVALRCDPISGHVSLFWYQQALGQGPEFLTYFQNEAQLDKSGLPSDRFFAERPEGSVSTLKIQRTQQEDSAVYLCASSFRTPGTDTQYFGPGTRLTVL.

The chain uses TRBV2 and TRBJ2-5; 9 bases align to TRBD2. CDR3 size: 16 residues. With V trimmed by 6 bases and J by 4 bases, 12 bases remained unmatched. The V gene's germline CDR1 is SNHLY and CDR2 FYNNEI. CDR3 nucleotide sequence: TGTGCCAGCAGCACCCTCTTAGCGGGAGACGTAGAGACCCAGTACTTC. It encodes CASSTLLAGDVETQYF.

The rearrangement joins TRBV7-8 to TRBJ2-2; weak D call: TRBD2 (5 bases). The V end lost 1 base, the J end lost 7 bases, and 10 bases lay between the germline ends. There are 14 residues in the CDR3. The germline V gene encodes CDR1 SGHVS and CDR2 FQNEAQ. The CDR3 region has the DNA TGTGCCAGCAGCTTAGGAGGGCGGGTCGGGGAGCTGTTTTTT. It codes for CASSLGGRVGELFF. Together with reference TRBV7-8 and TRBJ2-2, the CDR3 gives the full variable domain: GAGVSQSPRYKVAKRGQDVALRCDPISGHVSLFWYQQALGQGPEFLTYFQNEAQLDKSGLPSDRFFAERPEGSVSTLKIQRTQQEDSAVYLCASSLGGRVGELFFGEGSRLTVL.

The CDR3 region has the DNA TGCGCCAGCAGCCAAACCAATACAGGCAGCTCGTACTACGAGCAGTACTTC. This codes for CASSQTNTGSSYYEQYF. The V and J genes are TRBV4-3 and TRBJ2-7, with D possibly matching TRBD1 (5 bases). Trimming pared 2 bases from V and 3 bases from J, leaving 20 bases between. CDR1 and CDR2 (germline): LGHNA, YSLEER. This CDR3 has 17 residues.

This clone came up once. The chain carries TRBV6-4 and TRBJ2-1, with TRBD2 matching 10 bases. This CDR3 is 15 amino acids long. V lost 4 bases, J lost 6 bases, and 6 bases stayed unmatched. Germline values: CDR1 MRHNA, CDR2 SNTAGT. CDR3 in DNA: TGTGCCAGCAGTGCCAGCGGGAGGGCTACCAATGAGCAGTTCTTC. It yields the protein CASSASGRATNEQFF.

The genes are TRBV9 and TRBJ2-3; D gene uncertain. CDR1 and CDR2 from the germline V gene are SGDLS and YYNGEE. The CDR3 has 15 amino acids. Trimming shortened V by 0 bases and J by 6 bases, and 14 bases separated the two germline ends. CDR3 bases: TGTGCCAGCAGCGTAGAGGGTTTGAAAGCGGATACGCAGTATTTT. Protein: CASSVEGLKADTQYF. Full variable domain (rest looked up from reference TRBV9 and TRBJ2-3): DSGVTQTPKHLITATGQRVTLRCSPRSGDLSVYWYQQSLDQGLQFLIQYYNGEERAKGNILERFSAQQFPDLHSELNLSSLELGDSALYFCASSVEGLKADTQYFGPGTRLTVL.

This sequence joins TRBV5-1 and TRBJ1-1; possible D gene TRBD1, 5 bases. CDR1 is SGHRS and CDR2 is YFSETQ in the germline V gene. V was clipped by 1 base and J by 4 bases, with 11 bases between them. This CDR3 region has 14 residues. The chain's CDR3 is CASSLLGVSTEAFF. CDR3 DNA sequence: TGCGCCAGCAGCTTGCTAGGGGTCAGCACTGAAGCTTTCTTT.

The CDR3 DNA reads TGTGCCAGCAGCGTAGATTGGACTAGCGGGAGGGTTGAGCAGTTCTTC. It encodes CASSVDWTSGRVEQFF. This chain uses TRBV9 with TRBJ2-1; 15 positions match TRBD2. V trimming: 0 bases; J trimming: 9 bases; junction bases outside the gene matches: 4. This CDR3 is 16 amino acids long. Germline V gene sequence: CDR1 SGDLS, CDR2 YYNGEE. The full variable domain, rest sourced from reference TRBV9 and TRBJ2-1, is DSGVTQTPKHLITATGQRVTLRCSPRSGDLSVYWYQQSLDQGLQFLIQYYNGEERAKGNILERFSAQQFPDLHSELNLSSLELGDSALYFCASSVDWTSGRVEQFFGPGTRLTVL.

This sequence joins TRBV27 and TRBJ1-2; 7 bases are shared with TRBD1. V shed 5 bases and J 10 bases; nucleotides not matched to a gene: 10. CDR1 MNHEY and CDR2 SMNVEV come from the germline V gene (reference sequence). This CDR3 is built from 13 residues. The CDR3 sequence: CASSILAGGDYTF. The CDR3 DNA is TGTGCCAGCAGTATACTTGCAGGGGGTGACTACACCTTC.

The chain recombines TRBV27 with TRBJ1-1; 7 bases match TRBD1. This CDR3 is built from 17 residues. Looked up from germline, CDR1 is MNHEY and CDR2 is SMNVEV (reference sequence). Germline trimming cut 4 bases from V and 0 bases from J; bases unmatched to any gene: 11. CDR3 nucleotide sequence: TGTGCCAGCAGTTCCATAGCGACAGGGCCTCTGAACACTGAAGCTTTCTTT. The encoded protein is CASSSIATGPLNTEAFF.

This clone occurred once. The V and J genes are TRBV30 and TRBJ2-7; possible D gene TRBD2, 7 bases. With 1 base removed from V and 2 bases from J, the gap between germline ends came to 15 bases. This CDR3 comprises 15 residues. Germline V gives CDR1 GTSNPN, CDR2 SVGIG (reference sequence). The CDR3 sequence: CAWSGGLAAPYEQYF. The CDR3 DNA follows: TGTGCCTGGAGTGGGGGGCTAGCGGCTCCCTACGAGCAGTACTTC.

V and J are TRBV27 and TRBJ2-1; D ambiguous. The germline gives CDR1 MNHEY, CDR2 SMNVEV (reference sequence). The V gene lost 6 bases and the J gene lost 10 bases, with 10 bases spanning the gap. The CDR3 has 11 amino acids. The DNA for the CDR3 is TGTGCCAGCAGCAGTAACGGAGAGCAGTTCTTC. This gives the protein CASSSNGEQFF.